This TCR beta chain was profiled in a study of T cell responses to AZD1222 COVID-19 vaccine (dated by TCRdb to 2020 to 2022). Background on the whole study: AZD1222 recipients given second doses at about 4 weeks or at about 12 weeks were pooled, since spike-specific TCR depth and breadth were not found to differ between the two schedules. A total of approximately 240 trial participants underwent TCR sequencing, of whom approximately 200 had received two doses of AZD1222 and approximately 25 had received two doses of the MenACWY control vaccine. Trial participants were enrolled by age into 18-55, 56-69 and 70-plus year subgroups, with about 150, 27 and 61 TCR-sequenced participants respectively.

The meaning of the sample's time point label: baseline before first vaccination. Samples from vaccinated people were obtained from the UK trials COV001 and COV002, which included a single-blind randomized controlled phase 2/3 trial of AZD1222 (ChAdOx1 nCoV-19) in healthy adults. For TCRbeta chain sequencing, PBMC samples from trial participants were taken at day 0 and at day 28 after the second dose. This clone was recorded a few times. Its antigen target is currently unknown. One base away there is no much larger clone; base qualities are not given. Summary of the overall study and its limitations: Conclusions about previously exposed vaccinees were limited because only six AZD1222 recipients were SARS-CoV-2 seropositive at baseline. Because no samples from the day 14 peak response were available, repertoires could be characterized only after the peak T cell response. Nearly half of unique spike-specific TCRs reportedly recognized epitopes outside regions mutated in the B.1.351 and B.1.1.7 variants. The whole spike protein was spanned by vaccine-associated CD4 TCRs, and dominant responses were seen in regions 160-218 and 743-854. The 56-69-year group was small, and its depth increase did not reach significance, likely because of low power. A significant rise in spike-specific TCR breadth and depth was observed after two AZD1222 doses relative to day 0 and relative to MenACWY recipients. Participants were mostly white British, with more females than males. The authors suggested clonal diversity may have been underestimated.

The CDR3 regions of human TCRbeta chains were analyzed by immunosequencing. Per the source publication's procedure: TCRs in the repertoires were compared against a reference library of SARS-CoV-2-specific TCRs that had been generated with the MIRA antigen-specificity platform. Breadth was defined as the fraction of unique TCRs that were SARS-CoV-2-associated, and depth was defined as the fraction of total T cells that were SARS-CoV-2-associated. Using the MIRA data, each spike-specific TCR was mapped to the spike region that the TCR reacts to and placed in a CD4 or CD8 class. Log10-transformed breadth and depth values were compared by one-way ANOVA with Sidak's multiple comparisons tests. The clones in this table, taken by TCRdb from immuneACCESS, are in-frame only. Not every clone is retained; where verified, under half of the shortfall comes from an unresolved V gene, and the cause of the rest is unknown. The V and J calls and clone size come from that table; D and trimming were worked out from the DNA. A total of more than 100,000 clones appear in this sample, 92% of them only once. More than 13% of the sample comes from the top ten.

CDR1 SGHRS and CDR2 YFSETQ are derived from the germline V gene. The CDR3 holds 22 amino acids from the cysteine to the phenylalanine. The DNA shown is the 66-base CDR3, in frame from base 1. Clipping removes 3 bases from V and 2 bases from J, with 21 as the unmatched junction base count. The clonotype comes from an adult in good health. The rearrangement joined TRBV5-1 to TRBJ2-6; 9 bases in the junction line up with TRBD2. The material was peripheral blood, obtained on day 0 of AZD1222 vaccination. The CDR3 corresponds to CASSSRETPGLALYTGANVLTF. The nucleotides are TGCGCCAGCAGCTCTAGGGAGACTCCGGGACTAGCTTTATATACTGGGGCCAACGTCCTGACTTTC.